The rows below give T cell receptor beta chains drawn from one sample of a study of Graves' ophthalmopathy and Graves' hyperthyroidism. Each CDR3 protein gets one entry after TCRdb re-called the multiplex PCR reads with MiXCR. There are about 740,000 distinct CDR3 sequences in the sample; 40% occur only once, and 40% to 45% lies in the top ten. The source material was peripheral blood. The receptors were gathered from an adult man with Graves' ophthalmopathy. CDR3s include the opening cysteine and the closing phenylalanine or tryptophan. D genes are given only for firm matches. Size values are once, few and many counts, or a class for expanded clones, and some rows have none.

V	D	J	size	CDR3	DNA
TRBV7-2	-	TRBJ1-1	many	CASSQDSGTEAFF	TGTGCCAGCAGCCAAGACAGTGGCACTGAAGCTTTCTTT
TRBV11-2	-	TRBJ1-1	-	CASSKPRAAKIAFF	TGTGCCAGCAGCAAACCGAGAGCAGCCAAGATCGCTTTCTTT
TRBV29-1	TRBD1	TRBJ1-2	many	CSAPARGQGNYGYTF	TGCAGCGCCCCGGCCCGGGGACAGGGGAACTATGGCTACACCTTC
TRBV24-1	TRBD1	TRBJ1-5	-	CASSYSGGRGNQPQHF	TGTGCCAGCAGTTACTCAGGGGGCCGGGGCAATCAGCCCCAGCATTTT
TRBV29-1	-	TRBJ2-2	-	CSLAIIGRNTGELFF	TGCAGCTTGGCCATTATAGGTCGGAACACCGGGGAGCTGTTTTTT
TRBV5-1	TRBD1	TRBJ2-7	-	CASSPSGTGGHYEQYF	TGCGCCAGCAGCCCCTCCGGGACAGGGGGCCACTACGAGCAGTACTTC
TRBV2	-	TRBJ2-5	many	CASSERLETQYF	TGTGCCAGCAGTGAAAGGCTGGAGACCCAGTACTTC
TRBV2	-	TRBJ1-1	-	CASSGRRGPNTEAFF	TGTGCCAGCAGTGGGAGGAGAGGGCCAAACACTGAAGCTTTCTTT
TRBV6-6	-	TRBJ1-4	-	CASRWIEEKLFF	TGTGCCAGCAGATGGATTGAAGAAAAACTGTTTTTT
TRBV6-6	TRBD1	TRBJ1-4	-	CASSYTAGTEEKLFF	TGTGCCAGCAGTTACACGGCCGGGACAGAAGAAAAACTGTTTTTT
TRBV6-1	-	TRBJ1-1	-	CASSLAWGGDLSTEAFF	TGTGCCAGCAGCTTAGCCTGGGGGGGGGACCTGAGCACTGAAGCTTTCTTT
TRBV29-1	-	TRBJ1-2	-	CSLRQNYGYTF	TGCAGTTTACGGCAGAACTATGGCTACACCTTC
TRBV7-2	-	TRBJ2-5	many	CASSLWAGFQETQYF	TGTGCCAGCAGCTTATGGGCAGGGTTTCAGGAGACCCAGTACTTC
TRBV7-9	TRBD1	TRBJ2-7	-	CASSFEQGGGYEQYF	TGTGCCAGCAGTTTTGAACAGGGGGGAGGCTACGAGCAGTACTTC
TRBV19	-	TRBJ1-1	many	CASSIPGVNTEAFF	TGTGCCAGTAGTATCCCAGGGGTGAACACTGAAGCTTTCTTT
TRBV14	-	TRBJ1-2	few	CASSQDLGADGYTF	TGTGCCAGCAGCCAAGATTTGGGAGCGGATGGCTACACCTTC
TRBV20-1	-	TRBJ1-5	few	CSASSAGNSNQPQHF	TGCAGTGCGTCGTCCGCAGGGAATAGCAATCAGCCCCAGCATTTT
TRBV19	TRBD1	TRBJ1-6	many	CASSPRTGGGSPLHF	TGTGCCAGTAGCCCCCGGACAGGGGGCGGTTCACCCCTCCACTTT
TRBV19	TRBD1	TRBJ2-5	-	CASSMATGVGETQYF	TGTGCCAGTAGTATGGCCACAGGGGTAGGGGAGACCCAGTACTTC
TRBV15	-	TRBJ2-5	-	CATSSYSGGGPGETQYF	TGTGCCACCAGCAGTTACTCAGGGGGAGGGCCTGGTGAGACCCAGTACTTC
TRBV9	TRBD1	TRBJ1-1	-	CASSLDQDRGEYTEAFF	TGTGCCAGCAGCCTAGATCAGGACAGGGGCGAATACACTGAAGCTTTCTTT
TRBV12-3/TRBV12-4	TRBD2	TRBJ2-5	few	CASSYSGSPVETQYF	TGTGCCAGCAGTTATAGCGGGAGTCCTGTGGAGACCCAGTACTTC
TRBV25-1	-	TRBJ2-7	-	CATQGLGYEQYF	TGTGCCACCCAGGGTCTTGGCTACGAGCAGTACTTC
TRBV25-1	TRBD2	TRBJ2-5	many	CASSGLTSGRVNPGETQYF	TGTGCCAGCAGTGGATTGACTAGCGGGAGGGTAAACCCTGGAGAGACCCAGTACTTC
TRBV15	-	TRBJ1-2	-	CATSRDARSGYTF	TGTGCCACCAGCAGAGATGCCCGGTCTGGCTACACCTTC
TRBV5-6	TRBD2	TRBJ2-7	-	CASSFLGGSSYEQYF	TGTGCCAGCAGCTTCCTCGGCGGGAGCTCCTACGAGCAGTACTTC
TRBV20-1	TRBD2	TRBJ2-7	-	CSALPSGRGVSYEQYF	TGCAGTGCCCTCCCTAGCGGGAGAGGTGTCTCCTACGAGCAGTACTTC
TRBV24-1	-	TRBJ1-5	few	CASSISWQGLQPQHF	TGTGCCAGTAGTATATCGTGGCAGGGCTTACAGCCCCAGCATTTT
TRBV29-1	TRBD1	TRBJ2-6	-	CSVAGQGAGANVLTF	TGCAGCGTTGCCGGACAGGGGGCTGGGGCCAACGTCCTGACTTTC
TRBV5-1	TRBD1	TRBJ2-7	many	CASTPRGQGFGEQYF	TGCGCCAGCACACCCCGGGGACAGGGGTTCGGCGAGCAGTACTTC
TRBV24-1	-	TRBJ1-5	-	CASSLKQVLGDQPQHF	TGTGCCAGCTCACTGAAACAGGTGTTGGGGGACCAGCCCCAGCATTTT
TRBV7-2	TRBD1	TRBJ1-1	few	CASSSRPTGWNTEAFF	TGTGCCAGCAGCTCCCGACCGACAGGGTGGAACACTGAAGCTTTCTTT
TRBV7-9	TRBD1	TRBJ2-5	-	CASSLIKGLGTEETQYF	TGTGCCAGCAGCTTAATAAAGGGTTTGGGGACAGAAGAGACCCAGTACTTC
TRBV7-2	-	TRBJ1-2	-	CASSPKGRWEGYTF	TGTGCCAGCAGTCCCAAAGGACGGTGGGAGGGCTACACCTTC
TRBV7-9	-	TRBJ2-7	many	CAIPDGAYEQYF	TGTGCCATCCCGGACGGGGCCTACGAGCAGTACTTC
TRBV13	-	TRBJ2-7	few	CASRPAGGTYEQYF	TGTGCCAGCAGGCCTGCTGGGGGAACCTACGAGCAGTACTTC
TRBV29-1	-	TRBJ1-4	few	CSGRTGEKLFF	TGCAGCGGTCGGACCGGCGAAAAACTGTTTTTT
TRBV25-1	-	TRBJ1-2	-	CASSFRGAGGGYTF	TGTGCCAGCAGTTTTCGTGGCGCGGGGGGCGGCTACACCTTC
TRBV10-3	TRBD1	TRBJ1-4	many	CAISESGQAGKLFF	TGTGCCATCAGTGAGTCGGGACAGGCGGGAAAACTGTTTTTT
TRBV15	-	TRBJ2-5	many	CATSRPIPGTSAETQYF	TGTGCCACCAGCAGACCCATACCCGGGACGTCCGCTGAGACCCAGTACTTC
TRBV20-1	-	TRBJ1-2	few	CSARGQNYGYTF	TGCAGTGCCCGAGGACAGAATTATGGCTACACCTTC
TRBV19	-	TRBJ1-2	-	CASSRRTGSYGYTF	TGTGCCAGTAGTAGACGGACGGGATCATATGGCTACACCTTC
TRBV20-1	-	TRBJ2-7	-	CSARVSNSYEQYF	TGCAGTGCTAGAGTTAGTAACTCCTACGAGCAGTACTTC
TRBV9	TRBD2	TRBJ2-5	-	CASSQAGGLETQYF	TGTGCCAGCAGCCAAGCGGGGGGTTTGGAGACCCAGTACTTC
TRBV7-9	-	TRBJ2-7	-	CAGSPYPQPYEQYF	TGTGCCGGCAGCCCGTACCCTCAACCTTACGAGCAGTACTTC
TRBV5-1	TRBD2	TRBJ2-5	-	CASSLGTSAQETQYF	TGCGCCAGCAGCTTGGGCACTAGCGCTCAGGAGACCCAGTACTTC
TRBV29-1	TRBD2	TRBJ2-7	many	CSVVLTGGAMGEQYF	TGCAGCGTTGTCCTTACGGGAGGGGCCATGGGCGAGCAGTACTTC
TRBV7-8	-	TRBJ1-6	many	CASSLGALTNSPLHF	TGTGCCAGCAGCTTAGGGGCTCTAACTAATTCACCCCTCCACTTT
TRBV7-6	TRBD2	TRBJ2-5	many	CASSLGLAGGQETQYF	TGTGCCAGCAGCTTAGGACTAGCGGGAGGCCAAGAGACCCAGTACTTC
TRBV20-1	-	TRBJ1-5	few	CSADRTSDQPQHF	TGCAGTGCCGACAGAACAAGTGATCAGCCCCAGCATTTT
TRBV7-2	TRBD2	TRBJ2-7	many	CASSSQTSGSWQYF	TGTGCCAGCAGCTCCCAGACTAGCGGGAGTTGGCAGTACTTC
TRBV29-1	TRBD2	TRBJ2-5	-	CSVEDGREAQYF	TGCAGCGTTGAAGATGGACGGGAGGCCCAGTACTTC
TRBV4-3	-	TRBJ1-2	-	CASSRNRLYGYTF	TGCGCCAGCAGCCGGAACAGGCTCTATGGCTACACCTTC